This T cell receptor (beta chain) was recovered during a study of blood T cell repertoires in COVID-19. Study summary: Spain, Italy and the United States supplied samples that represented acute and convalescent COVID-19.

The table came from immunoSEQ multiplex PCR; TCRdb's copy has only in-frame clones and leaves some out. The sample includes roughly 380,000 clones, around 85% seen only once; the top ten take roughly 3.6%. V lost 10 bases and J lost 2, with 15 bases in between. CDR3 length: 13 residues. V usage is TRBV12-3 or TRBV12-4 and J usage is TRBJ2-7; no definite D call. This receptor was obtained from a woman aged 18-29 years with acute or convalescent COVID-19. What was sequenced was peripheral blood. CDR3 nucleotide sequence: TGTGCCACCAGCTACGGTCTGACCTACGAGCAGTACTTC. Translating it yields CATSYGLTYEQYF.